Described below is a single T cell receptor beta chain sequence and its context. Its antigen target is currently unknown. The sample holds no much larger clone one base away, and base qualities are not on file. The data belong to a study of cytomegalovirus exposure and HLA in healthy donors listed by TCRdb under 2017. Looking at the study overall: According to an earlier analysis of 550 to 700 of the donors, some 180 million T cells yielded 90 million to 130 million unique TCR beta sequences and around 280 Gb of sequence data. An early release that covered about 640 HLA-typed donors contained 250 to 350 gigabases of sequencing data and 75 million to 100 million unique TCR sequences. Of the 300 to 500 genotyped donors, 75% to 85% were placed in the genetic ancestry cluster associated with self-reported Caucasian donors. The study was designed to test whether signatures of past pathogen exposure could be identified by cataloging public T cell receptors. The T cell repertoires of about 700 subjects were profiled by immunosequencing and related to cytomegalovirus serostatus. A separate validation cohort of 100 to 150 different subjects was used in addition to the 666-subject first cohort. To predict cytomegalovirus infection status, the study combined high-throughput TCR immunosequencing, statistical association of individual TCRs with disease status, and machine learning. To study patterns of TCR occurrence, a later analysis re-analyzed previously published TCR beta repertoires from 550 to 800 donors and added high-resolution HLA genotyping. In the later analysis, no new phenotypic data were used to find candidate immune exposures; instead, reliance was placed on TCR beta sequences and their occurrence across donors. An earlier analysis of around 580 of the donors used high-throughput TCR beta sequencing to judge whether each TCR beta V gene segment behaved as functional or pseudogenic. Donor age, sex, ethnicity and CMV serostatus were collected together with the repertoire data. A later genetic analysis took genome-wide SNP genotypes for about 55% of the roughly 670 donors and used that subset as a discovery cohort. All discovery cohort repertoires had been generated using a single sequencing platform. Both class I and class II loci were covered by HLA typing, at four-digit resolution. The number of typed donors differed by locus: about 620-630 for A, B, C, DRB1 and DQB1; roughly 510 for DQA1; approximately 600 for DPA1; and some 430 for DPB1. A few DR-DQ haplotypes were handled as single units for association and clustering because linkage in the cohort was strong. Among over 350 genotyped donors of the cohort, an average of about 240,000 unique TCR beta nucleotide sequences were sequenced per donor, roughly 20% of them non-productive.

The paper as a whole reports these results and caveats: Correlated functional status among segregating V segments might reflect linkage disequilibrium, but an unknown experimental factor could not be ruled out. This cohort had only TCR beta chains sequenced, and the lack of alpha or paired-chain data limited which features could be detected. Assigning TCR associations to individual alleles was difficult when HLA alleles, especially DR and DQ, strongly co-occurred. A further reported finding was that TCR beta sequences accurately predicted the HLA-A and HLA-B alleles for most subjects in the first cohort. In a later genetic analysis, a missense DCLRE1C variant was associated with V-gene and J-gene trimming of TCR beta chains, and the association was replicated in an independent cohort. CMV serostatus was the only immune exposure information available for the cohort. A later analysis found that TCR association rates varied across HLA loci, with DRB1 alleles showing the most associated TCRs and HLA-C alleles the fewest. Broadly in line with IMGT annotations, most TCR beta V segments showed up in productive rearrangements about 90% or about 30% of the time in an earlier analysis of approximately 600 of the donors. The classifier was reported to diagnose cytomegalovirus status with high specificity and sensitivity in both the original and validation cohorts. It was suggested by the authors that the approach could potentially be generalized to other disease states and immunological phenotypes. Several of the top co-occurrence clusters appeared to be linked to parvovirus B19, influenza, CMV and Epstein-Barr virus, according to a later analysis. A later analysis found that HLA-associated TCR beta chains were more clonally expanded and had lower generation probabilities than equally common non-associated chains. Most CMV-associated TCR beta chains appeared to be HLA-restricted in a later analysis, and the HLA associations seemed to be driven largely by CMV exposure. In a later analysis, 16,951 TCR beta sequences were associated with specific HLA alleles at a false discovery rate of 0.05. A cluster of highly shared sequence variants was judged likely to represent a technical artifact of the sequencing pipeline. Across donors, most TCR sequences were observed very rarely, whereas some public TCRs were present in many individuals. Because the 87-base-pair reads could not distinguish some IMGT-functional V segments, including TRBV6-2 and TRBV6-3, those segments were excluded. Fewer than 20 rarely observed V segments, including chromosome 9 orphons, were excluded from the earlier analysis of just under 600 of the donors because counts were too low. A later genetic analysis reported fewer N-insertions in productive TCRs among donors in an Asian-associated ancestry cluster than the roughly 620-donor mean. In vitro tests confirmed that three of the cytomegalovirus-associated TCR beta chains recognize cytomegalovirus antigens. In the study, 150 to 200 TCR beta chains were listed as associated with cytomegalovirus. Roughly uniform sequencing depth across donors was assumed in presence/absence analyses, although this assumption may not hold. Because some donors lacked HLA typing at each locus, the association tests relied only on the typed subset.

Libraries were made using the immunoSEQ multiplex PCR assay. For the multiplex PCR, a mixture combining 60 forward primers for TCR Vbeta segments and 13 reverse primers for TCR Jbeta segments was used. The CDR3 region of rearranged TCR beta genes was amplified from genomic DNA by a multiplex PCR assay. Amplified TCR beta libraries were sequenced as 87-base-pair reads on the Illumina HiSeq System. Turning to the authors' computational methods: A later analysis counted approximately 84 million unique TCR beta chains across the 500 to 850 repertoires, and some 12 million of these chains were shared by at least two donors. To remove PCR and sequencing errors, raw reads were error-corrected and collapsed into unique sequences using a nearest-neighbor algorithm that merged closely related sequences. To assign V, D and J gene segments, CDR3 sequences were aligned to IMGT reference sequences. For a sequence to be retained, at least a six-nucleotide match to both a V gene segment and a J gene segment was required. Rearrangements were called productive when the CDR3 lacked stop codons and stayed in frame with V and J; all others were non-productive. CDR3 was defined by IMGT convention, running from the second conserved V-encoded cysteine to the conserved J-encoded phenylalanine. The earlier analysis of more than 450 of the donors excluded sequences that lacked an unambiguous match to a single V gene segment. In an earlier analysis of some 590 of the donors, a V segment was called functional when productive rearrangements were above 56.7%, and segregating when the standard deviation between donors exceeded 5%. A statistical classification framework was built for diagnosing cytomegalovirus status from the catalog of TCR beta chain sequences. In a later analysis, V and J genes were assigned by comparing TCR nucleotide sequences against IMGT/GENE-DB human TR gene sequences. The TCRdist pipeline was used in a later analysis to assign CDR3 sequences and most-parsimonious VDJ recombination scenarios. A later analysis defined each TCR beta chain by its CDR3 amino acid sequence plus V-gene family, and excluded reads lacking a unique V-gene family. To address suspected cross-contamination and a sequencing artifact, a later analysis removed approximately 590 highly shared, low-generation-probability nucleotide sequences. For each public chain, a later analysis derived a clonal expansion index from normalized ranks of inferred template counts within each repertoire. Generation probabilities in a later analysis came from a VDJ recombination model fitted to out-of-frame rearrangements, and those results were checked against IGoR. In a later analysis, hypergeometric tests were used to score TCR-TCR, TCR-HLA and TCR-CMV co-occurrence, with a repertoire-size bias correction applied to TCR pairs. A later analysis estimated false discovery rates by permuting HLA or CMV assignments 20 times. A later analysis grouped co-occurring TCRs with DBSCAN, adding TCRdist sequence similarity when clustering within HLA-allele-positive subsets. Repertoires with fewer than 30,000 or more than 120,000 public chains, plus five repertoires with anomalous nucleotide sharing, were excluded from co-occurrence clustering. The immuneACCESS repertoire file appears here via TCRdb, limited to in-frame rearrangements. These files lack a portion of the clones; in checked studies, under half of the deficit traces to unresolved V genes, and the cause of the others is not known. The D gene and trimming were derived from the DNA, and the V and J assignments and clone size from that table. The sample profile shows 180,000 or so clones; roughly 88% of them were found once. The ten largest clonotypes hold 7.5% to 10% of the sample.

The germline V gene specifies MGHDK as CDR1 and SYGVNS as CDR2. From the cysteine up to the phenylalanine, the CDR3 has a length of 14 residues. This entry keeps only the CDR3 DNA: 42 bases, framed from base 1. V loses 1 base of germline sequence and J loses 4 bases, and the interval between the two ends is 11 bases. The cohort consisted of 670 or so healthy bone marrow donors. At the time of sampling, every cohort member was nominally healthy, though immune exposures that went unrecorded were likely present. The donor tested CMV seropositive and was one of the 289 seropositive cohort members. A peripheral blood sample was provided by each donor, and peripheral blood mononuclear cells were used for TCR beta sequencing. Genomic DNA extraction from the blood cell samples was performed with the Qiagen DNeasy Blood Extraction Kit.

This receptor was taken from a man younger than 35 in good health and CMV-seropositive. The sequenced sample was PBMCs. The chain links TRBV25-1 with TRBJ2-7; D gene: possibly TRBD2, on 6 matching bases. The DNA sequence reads TGTGCCAGCAGTGAATCGGGAGCCTTATACGAGCAGTACTTC. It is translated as CASSESGALYEQYF.